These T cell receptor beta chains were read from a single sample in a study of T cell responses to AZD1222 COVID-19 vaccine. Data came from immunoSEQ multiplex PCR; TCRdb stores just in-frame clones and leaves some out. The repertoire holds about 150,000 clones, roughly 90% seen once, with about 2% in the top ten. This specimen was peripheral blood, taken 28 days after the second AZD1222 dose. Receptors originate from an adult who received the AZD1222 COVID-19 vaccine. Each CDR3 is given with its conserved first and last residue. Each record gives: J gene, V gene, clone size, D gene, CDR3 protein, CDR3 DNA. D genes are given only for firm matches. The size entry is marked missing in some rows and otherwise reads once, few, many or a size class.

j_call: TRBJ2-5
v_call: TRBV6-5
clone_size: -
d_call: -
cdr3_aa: CASSARAGQETQYF
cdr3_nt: TGTGCCAGCAGCGCTAGAGCAGGCCAAGAGACCCAGTACTTC

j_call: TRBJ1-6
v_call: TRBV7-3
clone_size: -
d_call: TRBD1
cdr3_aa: CASSETGPKSPLHF
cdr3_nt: TGTGCCAGCAGTGAGACAGGGCCCAAGTCACCCCTCCACTTT

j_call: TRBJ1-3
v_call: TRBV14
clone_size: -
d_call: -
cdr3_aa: CASSQVVGAYNTIYF
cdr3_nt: TGTGCCAGCAGCCAAGTTGTGGGGGCGTATAACACCATATATTTT

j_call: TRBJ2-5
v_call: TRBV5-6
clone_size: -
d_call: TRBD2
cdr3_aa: CASSLSGKETQYF
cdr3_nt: TGTGCCAGCAGCTTGAGCGGGAAAGAGACCCAGTACTTC

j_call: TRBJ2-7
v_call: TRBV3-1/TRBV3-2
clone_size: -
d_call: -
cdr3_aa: CASSRQGTYTYEQYF
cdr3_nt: TGTGCCAGCAGCCGCCAAGGGACTTATACCTACGAGCAGTACTTC

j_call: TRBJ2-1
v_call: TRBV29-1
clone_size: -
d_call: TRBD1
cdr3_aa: CSVLSRDSGLYNEQFF
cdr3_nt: TGCAGCGTCCTCTCCCGGGACAGTGGTCTTTACAATGAGCAGTTCTTC

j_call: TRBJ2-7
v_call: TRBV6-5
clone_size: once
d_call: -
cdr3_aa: CASSYRGHSYEQYF
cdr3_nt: TGTGCCAGCAGTTATCGGGGACACTCCTACGAGCAGTACTTC

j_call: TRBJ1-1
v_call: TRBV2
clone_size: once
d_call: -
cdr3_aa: CASSEEGKDTEAFF
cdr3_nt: TGTGCCAGCAGTGAAGAGGGGAAGGACACTGAAGCTTTCTTT

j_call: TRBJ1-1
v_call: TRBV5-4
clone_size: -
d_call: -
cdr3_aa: CASSSNTEAFF
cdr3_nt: TGTGCCAGCAGCTCGAACACTGAAGCTTTCTTT

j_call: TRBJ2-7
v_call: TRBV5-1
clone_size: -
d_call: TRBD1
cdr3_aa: CASSLEIRGLHEQYF
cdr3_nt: TGCGCCAGCAGCTTGGAGATAAGGGGGCTTCACGAGCAGTACTTC

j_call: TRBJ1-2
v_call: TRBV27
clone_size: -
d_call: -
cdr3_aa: CASSLSFRNYGYTF
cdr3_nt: TGTGCCAGCAGTTTATCGTTCAGAAACTATGGCTACACCTTC

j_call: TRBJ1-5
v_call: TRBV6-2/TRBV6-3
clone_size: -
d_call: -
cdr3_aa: CASSLNSNQPQHF
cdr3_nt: TGTGCCAGCAGCCTTAATAGCAATCAGCCCCAGCATTTT

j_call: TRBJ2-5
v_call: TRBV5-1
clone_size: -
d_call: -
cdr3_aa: CASSLDVETQYF
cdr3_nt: TGCGCCAGCAGCTTGGATGTCGAGACCCAGTACTTC

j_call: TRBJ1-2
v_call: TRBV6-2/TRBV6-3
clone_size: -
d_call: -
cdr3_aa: CASSSPHKTGYGYTF
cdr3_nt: TGTGCCAGCAGCAGTCCCCACAAAACCGGCTATGGCTACACCTTC

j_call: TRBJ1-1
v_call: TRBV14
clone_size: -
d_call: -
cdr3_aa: CASSPGYEGTEAFF
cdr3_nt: TGTGCCAGCAGCCCGGGGTACGAGGGCACTGAAGCTTTCTTT

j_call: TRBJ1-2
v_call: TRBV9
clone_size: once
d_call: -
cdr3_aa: CASSVDPGSYGYTF
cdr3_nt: TGTGCCAGCAGCGTAGATCCAGGGTCATATGGCTACACCTTC